This T cell receptor (beta chain) originates from a study of shared clonotypes between healthy human individuals. Across the whole study: Three CD4 naive, three CD4 memory, two CD8 naive and one CD8 memory plate were used per donor. General observations from the study: Across subsets, estimated richness was generally greater for naive than for memory populations. The low donor count limited represented genetic and exposure-history diversity.

As concerns this clone: The antigen is not known.

Each cell subset's genomic DNA was divided evenly among several immunoSEQ plates. The table came from immunoSEQ multiplex PCR; TCRdb's copy has only in-frame clones and leaves some out. The sample lists some 1 million clones, approximately 68% seen once, with about 1.5% in the top ten. This receptor was obtained from a man aged 18 to 35 in good health. Sequenced material: memory CD4+ T cells sorted from blood. The subset denotes: CD45RA-negative fraction.

The CDR3 coding sequence is TGTGCCAGCAGTTTCTTTTCAATAGGCCAGGGGGCGGGTAACTATGGCTACACCTTC. Translated: CASSFFSIGQGAGNYGYTF. This chain connects TRBV28 to TRBJ1-2, with 8 bases lining up with TRBD1. CDR3 size: 19 residues. V lost 3 bases and J lost 1; bases outside the gene matches: 16. From germline, CDR1 is MDHEN and CDR2 SYDVKM.